Following are 2 T cell receptor beta chains from one sample sequenced in a study of CD8+ T cells in alopecia areata. In each case, RNA was isolated and then reverse transcribed into cDNA as the sequencing template. The repertoire was sequenced with immunoSEQ multiplex PCR; TCRdb's copy has only in-frame clones and lacks some. Of under 200,000 clones listed, around 60% were seen once; the top ten hold 11% to 15%. Treatment described: oral pan-JAK inhibitor, 5-10 mg twice daily. Sequences were derived from CD4+ T cells sorted from blood, sampled at week 24, from a patient treated with tofacitinib. The receptors originated from a human donor with alopecia areata.

The chain carries TRBV10-3 and TRBJ2-7, with 7 positions matching TRBD1. Germline V gives CDR1 ENHRY, CDR2 SYGVKD. Trimming cost V 2 bases and J 7 bases; bases outside gene matches: 8. The CDR3 extends over 14 amino acids. The DNA of the CDR3 is TGTGCCATCAGTGAGAGGGACAGCTCGAGAGAGCAGTACTTC. Encoded protein: CAISERDSSREQYF.

This clone was seen only a few times. The rearrangement links TRBV5-1 to TRBJ1-1; tentatively, D is TRBD1 (5 bases). Per the germline V gene, CDR1 is SGHRS and CDR2 is YFSETQ. The length of the CDR3 is 14 residues. Trimming cost V 7 bases and J 0 bases, with 13 bases left between them. The CDR3 DNA reads as TGCGCCAGCGGTCCGGGGACCCTGAACACTGAAGCTTTCTTT. Its protein is CASGPGTLNTEAFF.